The present entry profiles one T cell receptor (beta chain) with its context. This CDR3 is 13 amino acids long. V lost 1 base to trimming and J lost 6 bases, with 7 bases between them. CDR1 and CDR2 (germline): SGHTA, FQGNSA. Here immunoSEQ multiplex PCR was the method, and the copy in TCRdb shows in-frame clones only, minus some. The sample consists of about 150,000 clones, approximately 90% of them appearing once. The source of the sample is a study of T cell responses to AZD1222 COVID-19 vaccine. Specimen: peripheral blood, collected on day 0 of AZD1222 vaccination. The chain is built from TRBV7-2 and TRBJ1-5, with no clear D. The TCR sequence derives from an adult in good health. CDR3 sequence: CASSLDLSQPQHF. DNA for the CDR3: TGTGCCAGCAGCTTAGACTTGAGTCAGCCCCAGCATTTT.